This TCR beta chain was recovered during a study of CD4 T cells in relation to SARS-CoV-2 and coronaviruses (dated by TCRdb to 2020 to 2022). Describing the broader study: The full convalescent cohort of more than ten patients had a median age of about 37 years, ranging from about 20 to 75 years. The roughly twelve convalescent patients included 8 males and 4 females; two subjects were Hispanic. Shared crossreactive spike epitopes were mapped to their HLA restriction using patient-derived lymphoblastoid cell lines. At the level of individual TCR clonotypes, the study measured memory CD4+ T cell crossreactivity between SARS-CoV-2 spike protein and common cold coronavirus spike proteins. The Adaptive Biotechnologies TCR-sequencing kit was used to sequence samples from a few pre-COVID donors and the naive versus memory experiments, while other data came from Illumina-based sequencing. Expansion assays from other donors in the study were sequenced with a different, Illumina-based TCR-beta assay.

Naive and memory CD4+ T cells were separated from cryopreserved PBMCs through CD4 enrichment, which was followed by EasySep naive CD4+ T cell enrichment. PBMCs were isolated from leukapheresis product or whole blood by Ficoll-Paque PLUS gradient centrifugation. PBMCs were either cryopreserved at -140 degrees C or used fresh in the expansion assay. The QIAamp Micro DNA Kit was used to extract genomic DNA from the CD4+ T cells. CDR3 length: 13 amino acids, cysteine to phenylalanine. Of all the DNA, just the CDR3 is kept, 39 bases in frame from base 1. In the germline V gene (reference sequence), CDR1 corresponds to GTSNPN and CDR2 to SVGIG. A note on this clone: This receptor's antigen is unknown. Germline is not matched at one junction end, which may reflect a read error.

DNA from uncultured naive and memory CD4+ T cells underwent immunoSEQ TCR-beta sequencing at deep resolution. The source study handled its data this way. During preprocessing, nonproductive sequences were removed, along with CDR3s that did not begin with C, did not end with F or W, or were shorter than 7 amino acids. Cultured and uncultured naive and memory CD4+ repertoires were searched for CDR3s previously identified as spike- and CEF-reactive. After three terminal residues were trimmed from each end, CDR3 homology was quantified as pairwise Levenshtein distance using the stringdist R package. The clones in this table, taken by TCRdb from immuneACCESS, are in-frame only. Not every clone is retained; where verified, under half of the shortfall comes from an unresolved V gene, and the cause of the rest is unknown. The V and J calls and clone size come from that table; D and trimming were worked out from the DNA. Counted in this sample were 50,000 to 70,000 clones; roughly nine tenths of them appeared once. Jointly, the top ten make up around 0.4% of the sample.

On the study overall, not on this receptor specifically: Since the crossreactivity analysis centred on spike protein, crossreactivity against other viral proteins was not assessed. Compared with monoreactive clones, crossreactive clones had significantly weaker SARS-CoV-2-driven expansion, a result consistent with antigenic imprinting. Small numbers of patients and of tested TCRs limited the study. Memory CD4+ clonotypes crossrecognizing SARS-CoV-2 and at least one common cold coronavirus spike were found in around 59% of donors. Pre-pandemic and post-infection samples were not both contributed by any donor, so tracing of the source of pre-existing responses was limited. Sequencing of naive versus memory cells indicated that the assay detects memory recall responses, not primary responses primed during culture.

Sequences were obtained from naive CD4+ T cells from PBMCs. The cell subset or site label here, explained by the study, means: naive CD4+ T cells isolated by negative enrichment. This clonotype was obtained from an adult with COVID-19. The chain couples TRBV30 to TRBJ1-1, and the D gene may be TRBD1, 5 bases matching. The DNA sequence is as follows: TGTGCCTGGAAGGCCAGGGTGAATACTGAAGCTTTCTTT. Its protein reads: CAWKARVNTEAFF.